The present T cell receptor beta chain was sequenced within a study of human T cells and chemical hapten exposure. Whole-study context: For sensitization, 2% DPC was applied to an approximately 2 cm by approximately 2 cm patch of upper inner arm skin.

TCRdb re-analysed the RACE reads in MiXCR, keeping a single row per CDR3 protein. Of some 380,000 distinct CDR3 sequences listed, 4.8% were seen once; the top ten hold 2% to 2.5%. In this sample, this clonotype turned up many times. Its antigen remains unknown. The ends lost 4 bases at V and 6 bases at J; junction bases unmatched: 3. This CDR3 has 12 residues. Germline V gene data show CDR1 as SGHNT and CDR2 as YYREEE (reference sequence). Time point specified: patch test 1, 2 weeks after DPC sensitization. Treatment defined: therapeutic diphenylcyclopropenone sensitization with weekly scalp DPC. Study results and caveats: The number of TCRs above 1 in 1000 frequency did not change after DPC sensitization.

This clonotype was sampled from a woman between 45 and 60 years old with alopecia areata. Some clones in this sample may be carry-over from other donors' samples. Source: whole blood, taken in connection with sensitization to the hapten diphenylcyclopropenone (DPC). The rearrangement joins TRBV5-4 to TRBJ1-1, with 7 nucleotides matching TRBD1. The CDR3 bases are TGTGCCAGCAGCGCAGACAGGGCTGAAGCTTTCTTT. Translating gives CASSADRAEAFF.